These 21 T cell receptor beta chains share one sample of origin, sequenced in a study of neoadjuvant anti-PD-1 for oral cavity cancer (dated by TCRdb to the early 2020s). Reading the label with the study, this specimen's time point is: before neoadjuvant nivolumab. Receptor amplification or capture employed the immunoSEQ multiplex PCR assay. TCRdb took over this immuneACCESS table, retaining in-frame rearrangements with V and J assigned. Such tables are incomplete; in checked studies, under half of the missing clones stem from an unresolved V gene, and the remainder is unexplained. Within this sample are tens of thousands of clones, with roughly 84% of them counted one time only. The ten top clones hold 2% to 3% of the sample. The sample consisted of PBMCs, taken before nivolumab (anti-PD-1) treatment. The receptors were gathered from a person aged 35-79 years with oral cavity squamous cell carcinoma.

The chain combines TRBV5-4 with TRBJ2-3; perhaps D is TRBD1 or TRBD2 (5 bases each). CDR1 and CDR2 from the germline V gene are SGHNT and YYREEE (reference sequence). The CDR3 length is 17 residues. Trimming took off 0 bases at V and 0 bases at J, with 14 bases between the two ends. CDR3 amino acids: CASSLGGARASTDTQYF. CDR3 nucleotide sequence: TGTGCCAGCAGCTTGGGAGGGGCTAGGGCAAGCACAGATACGCAGTATTTT.

The rearrangement links TRBV11-1 to TRBJ1-4; weak D call: TRBD1 (5 bases). Trimming shortened V by 5 bases and J by 7 bases, and 11 bases separated the two germline ends. Germline lookup yields CDR1 SGHAT and CDR2 FQDESV (reference sequence). This CDR3 contains 13 residues. The CDR3 region has the DNA TGTGCCAGCAGCCGAGGGACTTCTGAAAAACTGTTTTTT. It codes for CASSRGTSEKLFF.

The CDR3 DNA follows: TGTGCCAGCAGTGAATCTTCGCAGGGACTAGCGGGAGTTTGGGGCTACGAGCAGTACTTC. Residues: CASSESSQGLAGVWGYEQYF. The chain links TRBV6-1 to TRBJ2-7; 14 nucleotides align to TRBD2. In germline, CDR1 is MNHNS, CDR2 SASEGT. Trimming took 2 bases from V and 3 from J; bases not matched to a gene: 15. This CDR3 region has 20 residues.

The V and J genes are TRBV2 and TRBJ1-2, with D hard to call. The germline CDR1 and CDR2 sequences are SNHLY and FYNNEI. This CDR3 comprises 10 residues. Trimming left V 1 base short and J 13 bases short, with 7 bases between. CDR3 amino acids: CASSEEECTF. The CDR3 coding sequence is TGTGCCAGCAGTGAAGAAGAGTGCACCTTC. Full variable domain (missing parts from reference TRBV2 and TRBJ1-2): EPEVTQTPSHQVTQMGQEVILRCVPISNHLYFYWYRQILGQKVEFLVSFYNNEISEKSEIFDDQFSVERPDGSNFTLKIRSTKLEDSAMYFCASSEEECTFGSGTRLTVV.

The chain recombines TRBV4-1 with TRBJ2-1, with 12 bases that match TRBD2. The length of the CDR3 is 16 residues. Germline CDR1 and CDR2: MGHRA and YSYEKL. J was trimmed by 5 bases and V by 6 bases; bases with no gene match: 8. DNA for the CDR3: TGCGCCAGCAGAGCTAGCGGGAGGGGTTTACACAATGAGCAGTTCTTC. This codes for CASRASGRGLHNEQFF.

The chain joins TRBV5-4 to TRBJ2-5, with D hard to call. Germline V lookup: CDR1 SGHNT, CDR2 YYREEE (reference sequence). V was trimmed by 3 bases and J by 5 bases, leaving 11 bases between them. This CDR3 has 13 amino acids. In nucleotides, the CDR3 is TGTGCCAGCAGCTCTATAGCTGTCGAGACCCAGTACTTC. Translation: CASSSIAVETQYF. The whole variable domain, remainder taken from reference TRBV5-4 and TRBJ2-5, is ETGVTQSPTHLIKTRGQQVTLRCSSQSGHNTVSWYQQALGQGPQFIFQYYREEENGRGNFPPRFSGLQFPNYSSELNVNALELDDSALYLCASSSIAVETQYFGPGTRLLVL.

This clone was seen a handful of times. This chain links TRBV7-8 with TRBJ1-1; D is ambiguous. CDR1 and CDR2 (germline): SGHVS, FQNEAQ. Trimming stripped 4 bases from V and 5 bases from J, with 5 bases between. The CDR3 runs to 11 residues. The CDR3 nucleotides read TGTGCCAGCAGCTGGATTACTGAAGCTTTCTTT. Protein: CASSWITEAFF.

This rearrangement joins TRBV5-1 to TRBJ2-5, with 7 bases aligning to TRBD1. After removal of 4 bases from V and 0 bases from J, the junction contained 3 bases not matched to a gene. Germline V CDR1 and CDR2: SGHRS, YFSETQ. The CDR3 is made up of 14 amino acids. The CDR3 DNA reads TGCGCCAGCAGCCACAGGGGCAACCAAGAGACCCAGTACTTC. This translates into CASSHRGNQETQYF.

This chain uses TRBV7-2 with TRBJ2-2; 7 bases are shared with TRBD1. The ends lost 5 bases at V and 1 base at J; junction bases unmatched: 7. This CDR3 spans 16 amino acids. Germline lookup yields CDR1 SGHTA and CDR2 FQGNSA. The CDR3 DNA reads as TGTGCCAGCAGCCGTGTTTGGACAGGGAACACCGGGGAGCTGTTTTTT. Amino acids: CASSRVWTGNTGELFF.

V is TRBV11-2 and J is TRBJ2-1, with 10 bases identical to TRBD2. The V gene's germline CDR1 is SGHAT and CDR2 FQNNGV. There are 16 residues in the CDR3. Trimming at V came to 1 base and at J to 7 bases, leaving 7 bases not matched to a gene. This chain's CDR3 is CASSLGGLAGVNEQFF. CDR3 nucleotides: TGTGCCAGCAGCTTAGGTGGCCTAGCGGGAGTAAATGAGCAGTTCTTC.

This chain joins TRBV4-1 and TRBJ2-1; D remains ambiguous. In germline, CDR1 is MGHRA, CDR2 YSYEKL. Trimming took off 4 bases at V and 2 bases at J, with 12 bases between the two ends. The CDR3 has 15 residues. The CDR3, as DNA: TGCGCCAGCAGCCCATTCCCCCCTCCCTACAATGAGCAGTTCTTC. Translated: CASSPFPPPYNEQFF.

The chain combines TRBV5-1 with TRBJ2-1; 7 bases align to TRBD2. After removal of 5 bases from V and 6 bases from J, the junction contained 11 bases not matched to a gene. CDR1 SGHRS and CDR2 YFSETQ come from the germline V gene. The CDR3 has 15 residues. The CDR3 DNA sequence: TGCGCCAGCAGGCCATTTGCGGGGGAGGCCAATGAGCAGTTCTTC. This gives the protein CASRPFAGEANEQFF.

The chain recombines TRBV28 with TRBJ1-1; 8 nucleotides line up with TRBD1. The CDR3 spans 16 residues. V lost 4 bases, J lost 4 bases, and 11 bases stayed unmatched. The germline V gene encodes CDR1 MDHEN and CDR2 SYDVKM. The CDR3 nucleotides are TGTGCCAGCAGTTCCTCTTCCACAGGGGGGATCACTGAAGCTTTCTTT. This translates into CASSSSSTGGITEAFF.

This chain connects TRBV11-2 to TRBJ2-2, with TRBD1 matching 7 bases. Looked up from germline, CDR1 is SGHAT and CDR2 is FQNNGV. The ends lost 4 bases at V and 7 bases at J; junction bases unmatched: 6. The CDR3 is 14 residues long. The CDR3 here is CASSSRQGIGELFF. CDR3 coding DNA: TGTGCCAGCAGCTCACGACAGGGAATCGGGGAGCTGTTTTTT.

The chain is built from TRBV5-1 and TRBJ2-1; 9 nucleotides match TRBD2. V was pared by 4 bases and J by 7 bases, with 6 bases of the junction left unmatched. Germline loops: CDR1 SGHRS, CDR2 YFSETQ. The CDR3 extends over 14 amino acids. The CDR3 sequence: CASSRPSGKNEQFF. CDR3 bases: TGCGCCAGCAGCCGCCCTAGCGGGAAAAATGAGCAGTTCTTC.

The chain links TRBV6-6 to TRBJ1-4; the D gene is possibly TRBD1 (5 bases). From germline, CDR1 is MNHNY and CDR2 SVGAGI (reference sequence). CDR3 length: 14 residues. V lost 6 bases and J 5 bases, leaving 13 bases between the germline ends. The CDR3 region has the DNA TGTGCCAGCAGACAGGCCCTGAGGAATGAAAAACTGTTTTTT. Amino acids: CASRQALRNEKLFF.

The chain uses TRBV7-2 and TRBJ2-6; 7 bases are a match to TRBD1. Per the germline V gene, CDR1 is SGHTA and CDR2 is FQGNSA. The CDR3 extends over 18 amino acids. V was pared by 4 bases and J by 2 bases, with 11 bases of the junction left unmatched. CDR3 bases: TGTGCCAGCAGCTCGAGACCGGGACAGAGAGCTGGGGCCAACGTCCTGACTTTC. The encoded protein is CASSSRPGQRAGANVLTF.

J is TRBJ1-2 and V is TRBV4-1, with 9 bases fitting TRBD1. The CDR3 is 17 residues long. J gave up 4 bases and V 0 bases, and 9 bases lay outside the gene matches. Germline CDR1 is MGHRA and CDR2 is YSYEKL. CDR3 nucleotides: TGCGCCAGCAGCCAAGAAAGGTGGTCGGGACAGGGCTATGGCTACACCTTC. Amino acid sequence: CASSQERWSGQGYGYTF.

The DNA for the CDR3 is TGCAGCGTTGAAGAGGCTATAGAGACCCAGTACTTC. Translation: CSVEEAIETQYF. The chain combines TRBV29-1 with TRBJ2-5, with D hard to call. CDR1 and CDR2 from the germline V gene are SQVTM and ANQGSEA. V lost 0 bases to trimming and J lost 4 bases, with 6 bases between them. CDR3 length equals 12 residues.

In nucleotides, the CDR3 is TGTGCCAGCAGTTTAAGCAGGGTACCTGAAGCTTTCTTT. This codes for CASSLSRVPEAFF. This chain links TRBV28 with TRBJ1-1, with D possibly TRBD1 on 5 matching bases. V was shortened by 2 bases and J by 6 bases, with 10 bases between the two germline ends. The CDR3 consists of 13 residues. The germline CDR1 and CDR2 sequences are MDHEN and SYDVKM.

This clone showed up just once. The chain couples TRBV6-5 to TRBJ2-7, with 9 bases that match TRBD2. Germline V gene sequence: CDR1 MNHEY, CDR2 SVGAGI. J gave up 3 bases and V 4 bases, and 4 bases lay outside the gene matches. CDR3 length equals 14 residues. The CDR3 sequence is CASSLSGGIYEQYF. The CDR3, as DNA: TGTGCCAGCAGTTTAAGCGGGGGGATCTACGAGCAGTACTTC.